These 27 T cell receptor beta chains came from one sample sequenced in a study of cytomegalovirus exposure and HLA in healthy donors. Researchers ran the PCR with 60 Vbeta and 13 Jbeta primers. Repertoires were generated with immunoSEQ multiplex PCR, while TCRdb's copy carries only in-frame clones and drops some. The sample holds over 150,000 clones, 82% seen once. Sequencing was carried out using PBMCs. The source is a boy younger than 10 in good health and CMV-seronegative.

This CDR3 is CAISDSVGVVDGYTF. DNA of the CDR3: TGTGCCATCAGTGACTCTGTCGGGGTCGTGGATGGCTACACCTTC. The J gene is TRBJ1-2, the V gene TRBV10-3; D unresolved. The germline V and J ends were trimmed by 3 bases and 6 bases, with 17 bases remaining between them. Looked up from germline, CDR1 is ENHRY and CDR2 is SYGVKD. This CDR3 region has 15 residues.

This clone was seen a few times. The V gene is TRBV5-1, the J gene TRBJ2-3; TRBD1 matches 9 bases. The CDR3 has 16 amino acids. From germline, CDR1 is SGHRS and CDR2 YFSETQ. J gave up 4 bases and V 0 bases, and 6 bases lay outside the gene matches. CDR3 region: CASSLAGTGSSDTQYF. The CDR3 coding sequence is TGCGCCAGCAGCTTGGCCGGGACAGGGTCGTCAGATACGCAGTATTTT.

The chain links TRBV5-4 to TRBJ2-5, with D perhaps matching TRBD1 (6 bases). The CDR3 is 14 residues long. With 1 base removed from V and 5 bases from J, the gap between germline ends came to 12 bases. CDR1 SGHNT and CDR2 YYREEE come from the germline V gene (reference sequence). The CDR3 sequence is CASSLTGWGETQYF. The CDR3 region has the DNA TGTGCCAGCAGCTTGACAGGGTGGGGGGAGACCCAGTACTTC.

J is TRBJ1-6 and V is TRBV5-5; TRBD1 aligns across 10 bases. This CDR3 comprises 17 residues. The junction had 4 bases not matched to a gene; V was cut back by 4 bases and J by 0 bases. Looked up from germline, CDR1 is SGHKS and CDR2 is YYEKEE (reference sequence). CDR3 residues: CASSPDRGNSYNSPLHF. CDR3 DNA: TGTGCCAGCAGCCCGGACAGGGGGAACTCCTATAATTCACCCCTCCACTTT.

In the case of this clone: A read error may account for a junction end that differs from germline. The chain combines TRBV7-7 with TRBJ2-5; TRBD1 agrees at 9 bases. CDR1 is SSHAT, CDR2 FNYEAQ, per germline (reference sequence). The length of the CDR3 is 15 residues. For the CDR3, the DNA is TGTGCTAGCAGCTCCGGGACAGGGATGTTTGAGACCCAGTACTTC. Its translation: CASSSGTGMFETQYF.

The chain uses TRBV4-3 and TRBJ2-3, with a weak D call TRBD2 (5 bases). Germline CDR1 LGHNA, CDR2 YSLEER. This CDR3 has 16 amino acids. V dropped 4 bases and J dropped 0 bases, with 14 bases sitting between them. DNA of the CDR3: TGCGCCAGCAGCCGTCGGAGCGGAGAAAGCACAGATACGCAGTATTTT. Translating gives CASSRRSGESTDTQYF.

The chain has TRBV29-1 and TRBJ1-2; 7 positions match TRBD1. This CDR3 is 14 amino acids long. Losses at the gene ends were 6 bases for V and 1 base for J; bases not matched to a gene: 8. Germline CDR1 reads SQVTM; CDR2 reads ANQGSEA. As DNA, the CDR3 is TGCAGCGTCTGGACAGGTCCCTTTAACTATGGCTACACCTTC. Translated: CSVWTGPFNYGYTF.

CDR3 sequence (DNA): TGTGCCAGCAGTTTAAGAGCGGGGCTGTACGAGCAGTACTTC. Protein: CASSLRAGLYEQYF. V usage is TRBV27 and J usage is TRBJ2-5; 7 nucleotides line up with TRBD2. Matching the DNA end better, TRBJ2-7 makes the J call doubtful. CDR1 and CDR2 (germline): MNHEY, SMNVEV (reference sequence). The length of the CDR3 is 14 residues.

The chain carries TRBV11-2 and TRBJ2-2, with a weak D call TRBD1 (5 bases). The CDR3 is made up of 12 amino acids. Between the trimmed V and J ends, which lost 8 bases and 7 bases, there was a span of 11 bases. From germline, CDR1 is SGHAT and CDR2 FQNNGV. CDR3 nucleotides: TGTGCCAGCGGGGCATGGGTCGGGGAGCTGTTTTTT. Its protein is CASGAWVGELFF.

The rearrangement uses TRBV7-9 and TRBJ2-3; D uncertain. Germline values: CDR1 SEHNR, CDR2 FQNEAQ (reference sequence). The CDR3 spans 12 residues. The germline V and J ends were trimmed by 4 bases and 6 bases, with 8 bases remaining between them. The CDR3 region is CASSSEADTQYF. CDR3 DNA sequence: TGTGCCAGCAGCTCGGAAGCGGATACGCAGTATTTT.

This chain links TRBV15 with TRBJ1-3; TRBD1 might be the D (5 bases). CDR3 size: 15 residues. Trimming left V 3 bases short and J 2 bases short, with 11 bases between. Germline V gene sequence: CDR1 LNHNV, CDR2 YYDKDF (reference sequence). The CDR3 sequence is CATSSDFRAGNTIYF. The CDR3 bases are TGTGCCACCAGCAGTGACTTCAGGGCTGGAAACACCATATATTTT. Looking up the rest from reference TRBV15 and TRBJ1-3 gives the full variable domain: DAMVIQNPRYQVTQFGKPVTLSCSQTLNHNVMYWYQQKSSQAPKLLFHYYDKDFNNEADTPDNFQSRRPNTSFCFLDIRSPGLGDTAMYLCATSSDFRAGNTIYFGEGSWLTVV.

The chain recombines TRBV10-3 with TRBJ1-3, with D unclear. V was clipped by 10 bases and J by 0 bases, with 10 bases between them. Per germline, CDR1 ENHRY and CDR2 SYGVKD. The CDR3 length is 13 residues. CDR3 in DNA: TGTGCCACCGGACTGAGCTCTGGAAACACCATATATTTT. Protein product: CATGLSSGNTIYF.

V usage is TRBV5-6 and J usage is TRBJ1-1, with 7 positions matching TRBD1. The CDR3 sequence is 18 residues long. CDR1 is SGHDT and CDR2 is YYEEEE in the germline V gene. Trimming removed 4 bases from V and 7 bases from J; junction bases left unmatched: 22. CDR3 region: CASSRTMAPAEDRVEAFF. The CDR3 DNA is TGTGCCAGCAGCCGTACAATGGCGCCGGCCGAAGACAGGGTTGAAGCTTTCTTT.

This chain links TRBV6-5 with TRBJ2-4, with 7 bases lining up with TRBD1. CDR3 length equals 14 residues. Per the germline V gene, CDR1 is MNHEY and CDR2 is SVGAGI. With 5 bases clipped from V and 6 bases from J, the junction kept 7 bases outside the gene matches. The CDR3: CASSTGTEGNIQYF. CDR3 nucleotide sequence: TGTGCCAGCAGTACCGGGACAGAAGGAAACATTCAGTACTTC.

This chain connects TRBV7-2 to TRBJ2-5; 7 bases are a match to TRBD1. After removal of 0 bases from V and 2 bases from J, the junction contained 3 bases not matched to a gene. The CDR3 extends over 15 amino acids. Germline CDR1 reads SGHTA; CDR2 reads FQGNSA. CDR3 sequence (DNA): TGTGCCAGCAGCTTAGCGTACAGGGGACAAGAGACCCAGTACTTC. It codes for CASSLAYRGQETQYF.

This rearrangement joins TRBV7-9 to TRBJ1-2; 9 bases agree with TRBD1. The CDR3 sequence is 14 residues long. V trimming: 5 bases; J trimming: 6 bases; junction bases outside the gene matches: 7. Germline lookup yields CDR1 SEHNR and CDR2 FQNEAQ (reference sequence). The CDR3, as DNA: TGTGCCAGCAGCGGACAGGGGCGAGGAGATGGCTACACCTTC. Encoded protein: CASSGQGRGDGYTF.

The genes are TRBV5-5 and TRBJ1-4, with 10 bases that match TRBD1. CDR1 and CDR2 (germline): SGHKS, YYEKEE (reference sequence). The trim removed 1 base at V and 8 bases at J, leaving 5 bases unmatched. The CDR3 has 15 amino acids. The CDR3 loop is CASSLTGTGDEKLFF. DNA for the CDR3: TGTGCCAGCAGCTTGACAGGGACAGGGGACGAAAAACTGTTTTTT.

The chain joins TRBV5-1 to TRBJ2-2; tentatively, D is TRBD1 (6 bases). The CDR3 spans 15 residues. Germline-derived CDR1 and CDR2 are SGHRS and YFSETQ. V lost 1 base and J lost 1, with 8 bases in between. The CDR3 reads CASSLMGQNTGELFF. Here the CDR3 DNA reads TGCGCCAGCAGCTTGATGGGACAGAACACCGGGGAGCTGTTTTTT.

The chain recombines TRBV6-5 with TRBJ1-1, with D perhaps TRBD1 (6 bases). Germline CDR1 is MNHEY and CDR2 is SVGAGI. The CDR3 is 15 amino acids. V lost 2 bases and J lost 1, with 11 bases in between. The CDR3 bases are TGTGCCAGCAGTTACGATGGGACAACGAACACTGAAGCTTTCTTT. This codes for CASSYDGTTNTEAFF.

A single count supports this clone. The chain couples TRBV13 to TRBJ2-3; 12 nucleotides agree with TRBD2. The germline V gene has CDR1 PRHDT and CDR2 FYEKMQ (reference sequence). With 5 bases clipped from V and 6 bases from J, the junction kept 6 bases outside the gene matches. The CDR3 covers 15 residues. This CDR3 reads CASSPSGGASDTQYF. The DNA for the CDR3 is TGTGCCAGCAGCCCTAGCGGGGGGGCGAGTGATACGCAGTATTTT.

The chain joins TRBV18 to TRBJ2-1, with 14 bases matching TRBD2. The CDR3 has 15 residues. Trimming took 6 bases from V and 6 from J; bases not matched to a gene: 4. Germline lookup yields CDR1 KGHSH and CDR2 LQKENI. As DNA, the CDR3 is TGTGCCAGCTCCCCCGGACTAGCGGGGGGCAATGAGCAGTTCTTC. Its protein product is CASSPGLAGGNEQFF.

The CDR3 loop reads CASSPRDLSTGELFF. The CDR3 coding sequence is TGTGCCAGCTCACCACGGGACTTATCAACCGGGGAGCTGTTTTTT. The rearrangement uses TRBV18 and TRBJ2-2; maybe TRBD2 (6 bases). The CDR3 sequence is 15 residues long. V lost 1 base to trimming and J lost 5 bases, with 11 bases between them. Germline CDR1 is KGHSH and CDR2 is LQKENI.

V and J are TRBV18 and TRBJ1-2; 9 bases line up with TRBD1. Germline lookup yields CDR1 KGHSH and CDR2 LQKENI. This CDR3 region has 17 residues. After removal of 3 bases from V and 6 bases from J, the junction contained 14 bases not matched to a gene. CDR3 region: CASSPTTGGAGFDGYTF. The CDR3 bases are TGTGCCAGCTCACCGACAACAGGGGGCGCAGGGTTCGATGGCTACACCTTC.

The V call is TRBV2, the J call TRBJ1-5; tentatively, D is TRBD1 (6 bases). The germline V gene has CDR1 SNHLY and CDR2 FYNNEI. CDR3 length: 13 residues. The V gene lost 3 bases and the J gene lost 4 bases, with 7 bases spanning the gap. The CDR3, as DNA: TGTGCCAGCAGTGATACAGGGAATCAGCCCCAGCATTTT. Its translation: CASSDTGNQPQHF.

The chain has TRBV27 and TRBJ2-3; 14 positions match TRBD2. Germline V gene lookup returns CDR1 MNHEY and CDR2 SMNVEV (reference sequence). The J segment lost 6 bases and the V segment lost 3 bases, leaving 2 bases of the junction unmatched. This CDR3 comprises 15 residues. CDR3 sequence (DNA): TGTGCCAGCAGTTTGACTAGCGGGGGGGCGGATACGCAGTATTTT. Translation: CASSLTSGGADTQYF.

CDR3: CASSWTGVGDEQYF. Here the CDR3 DNA reads TGTGCCAGCTCCTGGACAGGGGTGGGCGACGAGCAGTACTTC. J is TRBJ2-7 and V is TRBV27, with TRBD1 matching over 9 bases. V was clipped by 8 bases and J by 5 bases; unmatched bases: 10. This CDR3 region has 14 residues. In germline, CDR1 is MNHEY, CDR2 SMNVEV (reference sequence).

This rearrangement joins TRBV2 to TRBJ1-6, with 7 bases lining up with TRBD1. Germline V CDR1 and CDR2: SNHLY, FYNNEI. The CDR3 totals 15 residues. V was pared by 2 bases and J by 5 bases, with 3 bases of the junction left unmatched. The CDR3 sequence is CASSENRGNNSPLHF. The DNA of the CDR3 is TGTGCCAGCAGTGAAAACAGGGGCAATAATTCACCCCTCCACTTT.